The next 6 T cell receptor beta chains were all read from a single sample in a study of blood T cell repertoires in COVID-19. Assay: immunoSEQ multiplex PCR; the TCRdb copy retains only in-frame clones and omits some. The table shows a few hundred thousand clones, with roughly 85% occurring only once. The source material was PBMCs or T cells enriched from blood (not recorded which). The receptors were sampled from a woman younger than 45 who had recovered from COVID-19.

The V call is TRBV6-5, the J call TRBJ1-1; unclear D gene. Germline V gives CDR1 MNHEY, CDR2 SVGAGI. V lost 4 bases, J lost 0 bases, and 9 bases lay in between. The length of the CDR3 is 14 residues. The CDR3 DNA sequence: TGTGCCAGCAGTTCGGGGAGGATGAACACTGAAGCTTTCTTT. Amino acid sequence: CASSSGRMNTEAFF.

A single count supports this clone. The V gene is TRBV7-9, the J gene TRBJ2-7, with 12 bases fitting TRBD2. The V gene's germline CDR1 is SEHNR and CDR2 FQNEAQ (reference sequence). The J segment lost 6 bases and the V segment lost 4 bases, leaving 7 bases of the junction unmatched. This CDR3 region has 15 residues. The DNA for the CDR3 is TGTGCCAGCAGCTGGACTAGCGGGGAATCTCGCGAGCAGTACTTC. Translated, it gives CASSWTSGESREQYF.

This clone was picked up one time. This chain links TRBV9 with TRBJ1-2; TRBD1 aligns across 8 bases. CDR1 and CDR2 from the germline V gene are SGDLS and YYNGEE. The CDR3 has 14 amino acids. V lost 3 bases, J lost 4 bases, and 5 bases stayed unmatched. The CDR3 protein is CASSGQTGVYGYTF. The DNA of the CDR3 is TGTGCCAGCAGCGGGCAGACAGGGGTCTATGGCTACACCTTC.

The chain combines TRBV3-1 (or the pseudogene TRBV3-2) with TRBJ2-2; perhaps TRBD2 as D (5 bases). V was shortened by 1 base and J by 5 bases, with 8 bases between the two germline ends. The CDR3 runs to 14 residues. CDR1 LGHDT and CDR2 YNNKEL come from the germline V gene (reference sequence). CDR3 residues: CASSQVSGTGELFF. DNA of the CDR3: TGTGCCAGCAGCCAAGTGAGCGGAACCGGGGAGCTGTTTTTT.

The chain employs TRBV4-3 and TRBJ2-3; 8 bases match TRBD2. There are 17 residues in the CDR3. Germline values: CDR1 LGHNA, CDR2 YSLEER. J gave up 3 bases and V 0 bases, and 8 bases lay outside the gene matches. The CDR3 reads CASSQETSGYTTDTQYF. DNA for the CDR3: TGCGCCAGCAGCCAAGAAACTAGCGGTTATACGACAGATACGCAGTATTTT.

The V call is TRBV23-1, the J call TRBJ1-5; TRBD1 aligns across 9 bases. TRBV23-1 carries the ORF label, with uncertain function. V was clipped by 3 bases and J by 3 bases; unmatched bases: 12. This CDR3 is 18 amino acids long. DNA for the CDR3: TGCGCCAGCAGTCACCCCTTGACAGGGGGGCCCAACAATCAGCCCCAGCATTTT. Protein product: CASSHPLTGGPNNQPQHF.